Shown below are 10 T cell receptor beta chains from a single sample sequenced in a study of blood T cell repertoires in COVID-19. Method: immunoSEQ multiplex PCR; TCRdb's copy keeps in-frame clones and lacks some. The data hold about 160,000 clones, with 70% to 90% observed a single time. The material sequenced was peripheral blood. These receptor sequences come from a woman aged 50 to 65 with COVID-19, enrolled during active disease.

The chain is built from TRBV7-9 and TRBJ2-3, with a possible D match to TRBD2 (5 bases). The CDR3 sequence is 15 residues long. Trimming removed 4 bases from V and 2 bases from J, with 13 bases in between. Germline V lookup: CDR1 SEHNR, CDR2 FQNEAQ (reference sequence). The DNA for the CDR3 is TGTGCCAGCAGCTCTGGGCCCCGGGACACAGATACGCAGTATTTT. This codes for CASSSGPRDTDTQYF.

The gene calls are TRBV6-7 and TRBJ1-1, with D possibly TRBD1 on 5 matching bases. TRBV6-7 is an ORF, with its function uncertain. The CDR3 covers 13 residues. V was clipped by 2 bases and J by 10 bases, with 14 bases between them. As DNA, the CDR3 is TGTGCCAGCAGTTACGATCGGGGGGAGGTAGCTTTCTTT. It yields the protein CASSYDRGEVAFF.

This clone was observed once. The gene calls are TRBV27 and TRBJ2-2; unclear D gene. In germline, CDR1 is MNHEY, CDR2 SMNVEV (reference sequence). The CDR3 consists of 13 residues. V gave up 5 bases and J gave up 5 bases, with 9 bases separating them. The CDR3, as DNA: TGTGCCAGCAGTCGCCTAGGTACCGGGGAGCTGTTTTTT. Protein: CASSRLGTGELFF.

CDR3 residues: CASSSGTGYTEAFF. The CDR3 DNA reads as TGCGCCAGCAGCTCCGGGACAGGATACACTGAAGCTTTCTTT. This sequence joins TRBV5-1 and TRBJ1-1; 8 bases match TRBD1. J lost 3 bases, V lost 3 bases, and 4 bases had no gene match. The CDR3 spans 14 residues. Germline CDR1 is SGHRS and CDR2 is YFSETQ.

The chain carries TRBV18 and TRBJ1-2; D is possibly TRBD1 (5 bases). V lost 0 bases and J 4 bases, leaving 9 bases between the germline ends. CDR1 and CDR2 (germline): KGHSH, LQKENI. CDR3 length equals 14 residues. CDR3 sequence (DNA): TGTGCCAGCTCACCACCGGAGGGGAGCTATGGCTACACCTTC. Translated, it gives CASSPPEGSYGYTF.

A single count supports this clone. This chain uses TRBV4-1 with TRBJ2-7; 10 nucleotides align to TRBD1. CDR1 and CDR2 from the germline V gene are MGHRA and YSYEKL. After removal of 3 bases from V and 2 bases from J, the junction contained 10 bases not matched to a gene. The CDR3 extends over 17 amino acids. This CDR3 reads CASSHPGRTGGPYEQYF. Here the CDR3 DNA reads TGCGCCAGCAGCCACCCGGGTAGGACAGGGGGACCCTACGAGCAGTACTTC.

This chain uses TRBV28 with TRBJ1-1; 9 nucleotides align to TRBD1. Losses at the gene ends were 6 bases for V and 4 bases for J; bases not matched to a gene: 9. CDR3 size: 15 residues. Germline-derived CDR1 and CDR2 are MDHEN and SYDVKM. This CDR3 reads CASRRTGGGGTEAFF. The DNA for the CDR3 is TGTGCCAGCAGGAGAACAGGGGGCGGGGGCACTGAAGCTTTCTTT.

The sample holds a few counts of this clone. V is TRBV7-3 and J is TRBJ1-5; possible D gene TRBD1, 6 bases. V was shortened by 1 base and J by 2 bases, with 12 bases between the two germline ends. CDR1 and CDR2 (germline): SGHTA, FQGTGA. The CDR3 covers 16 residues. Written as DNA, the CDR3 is TGTGCCAGCAGCTTAAAGTGGACAGAAGGCAATCAGCCCCAGCATTTT. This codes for CASSLKWTEGNQPQHF.

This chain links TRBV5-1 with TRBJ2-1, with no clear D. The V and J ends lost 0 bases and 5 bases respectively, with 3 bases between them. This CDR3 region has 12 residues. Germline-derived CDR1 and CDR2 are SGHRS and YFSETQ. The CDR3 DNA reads TGCGCCAGCAGCTTGGACAACAATGAGCAGTTCTTC. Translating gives CASSLDNNEQFF.

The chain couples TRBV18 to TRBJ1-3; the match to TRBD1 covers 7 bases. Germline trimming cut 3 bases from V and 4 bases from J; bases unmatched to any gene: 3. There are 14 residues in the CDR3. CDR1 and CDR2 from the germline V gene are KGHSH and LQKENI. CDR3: CASSPTGIGNTIYF. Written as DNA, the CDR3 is TGTGCCAGCTCACCGACAGGGATAGGAAACACCATATATTTT. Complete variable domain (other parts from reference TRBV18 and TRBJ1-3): NAGVMQNPRHLVRRRGQEARLRCSPMKGHSHVYWYRQLPEEGLKFMVYLQKENIIDESGMPKERFSAEFPKEGPSILRIQQVVRGDSAAYFCASSPTGIGNTIYFGEGSWLTVV.